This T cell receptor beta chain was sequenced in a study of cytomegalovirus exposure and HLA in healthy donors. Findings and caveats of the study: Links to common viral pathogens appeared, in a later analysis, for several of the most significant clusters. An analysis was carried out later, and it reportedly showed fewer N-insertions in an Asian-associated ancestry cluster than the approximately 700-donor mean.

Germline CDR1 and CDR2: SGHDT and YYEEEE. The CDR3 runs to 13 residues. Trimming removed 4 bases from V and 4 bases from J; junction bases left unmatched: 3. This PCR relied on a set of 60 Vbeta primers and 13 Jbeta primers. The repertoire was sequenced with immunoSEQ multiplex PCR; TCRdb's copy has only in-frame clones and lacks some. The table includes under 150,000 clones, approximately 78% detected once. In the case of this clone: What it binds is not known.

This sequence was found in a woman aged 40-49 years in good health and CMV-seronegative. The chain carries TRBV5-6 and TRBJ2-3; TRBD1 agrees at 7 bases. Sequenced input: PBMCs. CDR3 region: CASSRTGADTQYF. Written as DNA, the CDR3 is TGTGCCAGCAGCAGAACAGGGGCAGATACGCAGTATTTT.